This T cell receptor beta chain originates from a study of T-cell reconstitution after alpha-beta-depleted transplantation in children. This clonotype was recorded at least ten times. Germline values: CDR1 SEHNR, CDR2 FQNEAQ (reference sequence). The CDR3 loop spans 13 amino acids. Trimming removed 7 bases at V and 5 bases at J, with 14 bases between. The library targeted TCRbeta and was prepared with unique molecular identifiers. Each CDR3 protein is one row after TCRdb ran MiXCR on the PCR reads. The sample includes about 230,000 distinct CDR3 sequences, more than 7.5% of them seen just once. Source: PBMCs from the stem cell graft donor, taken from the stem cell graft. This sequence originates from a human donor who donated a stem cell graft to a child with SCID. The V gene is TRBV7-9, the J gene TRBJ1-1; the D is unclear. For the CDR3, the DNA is TGTGCCAGCATGCGGCAGCGGGGAACTGAAGCTTTCTTT. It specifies CASMRQRGTEAFF.